This T cell receptor beta chain was found in a study of T cells after yellow fever vaccination. Study context: Preparation of fractions with low cell numbers was performed using SMART-Seq v4 Ultra Low Input. General study findings and limits: Post-booster repertoires contained most primary-vaccination clones again (approximately 97% CD4, around 88% CD8). Some clonotypes, a small share, were shared between CD4 and CD8 compartments. Abundant clonotypes from the bulk population could contaminate FACS-sorted repertoires.

TCRdb recomputed calls from the 5' RACE reads with MiXCR, one row per CDR3 protein. The sample contains some 96,000 distinct CDR3 sequences, approximately 8.4% of which appear only once. The origin of this receptor is a young man who received the YFV17D yellow fever vaccine. Specimen: CD8+ T cells not binding an NS4B(214-222) dextramer, sorted from PBMCs, collected approximately 16 days after the first yellow fever vaccination.

The CDR3 DNA is TGTGCCAGCAGCAGGACAGGGGGGGGCTACACCTTC. It specifies CASSRTGGGYTF. The chain joins TRBV6-5 to TRBJ1-2; 10 nucleotides agree with TRBD1. Germline CDR1 MNHEY, CDR2 SVGAGI. The CDR3 has 12 residues. V shed 6 bases and J 8 bases; nucleotides not matched to a gene: 3.